Here is one T cell receptor beta chain with its context. Its target is not known. This CDR3 is missing its conserved last phenylalanine or tryptophan, likely due to a read error. These data belong to a study of glioma-infiltrating T cells. Looking at the study overall: Blood libraries targeted roughly 4.5- to 10-fold coverage of 1 million or so T cells. Regarding the study as a whole: Patients with low tissue-blood divergence carried a signature set of shared blood CDR3 motifs.

Amplification of TCR alpha and beta CDR3 regions from RNA used iRepertoire nested multiplex PCR. Each CDR3 protein is one row after TCRdb ran MiXCR on the multiplex PCR reads. The repertoire holds approximately 400,000 distinct CDR3 sequences, with around 38% as singletons. The CDR3 has 12 amino acids. Germline V gene sequence: CDR1 MNHEY, CDR2 SVGAGI. V dropped 4 bases and J dropped 0 bases, with 4 bases sitting between them. The sequenced sample was glioma tissue, nonneoplastic brain tissue, or PBMCs (not recorded which). J is TRBJ2-7 and V is TRBV6-5; no clear D gene. This clonotype was obtained from a human donor with low-grade glioma or glioblastoma, undergoing nonglioma brain surgery, or in good health (not recorded which). The CDR3 DNA is TGTGCCAGCAGTTCAGACTCCTACGAGCAGTACTCC. Amino acids: CASSSDSYEQYS.